Described below is a single T cell receptor (beta chain) sequence and its context. Other nucleotide sequences in the sample specify the same CDR3. Clones were read by immunoSEQ multiplex PCR, and TCRdb kept only the in-frame ones, dropping some. The repertoire has about 160,000 clones, approximately 81% of them found once; the top ten carry 1% to 1.2%. The data stem from a study of blood T cell repertoires in COVID-19. The overall study: T cells, B-cell-depleted T cells, or PBMCs supplied cDNA or gDNA.

The germline V gene encodes CDR1 PRHDT and CDR2 FYEKMQ (reference sequence). Trimming pared 3 bases from V and 5 bases from J, leaving 17 bases between. This CDR3 has 16 amino acids. Sequencing used peripheral blood. This chain connects TRBV13 to TRBJ1-5; weak D call: TRBD1 (6 bases). The TCR was taken from a man aged 35-49 years with acute or convalescent COVID-19. CDR3 bases: TGTGCCAGCAGCTTGGGCCGTGTACAGGGAGATCAGCCCCAGCATTTT. Its translation: CASSLGRVQGDQPQHF.